Listed here is a single T cell receptor (beta chain). This CDR3 comprises 14 residues. Germline V gives CDR1 WSHSY, CDR2 SAAADI. V shed 0 bases and J shed 1 base, with 6 bases lying between them. This entry comes from a study of OX40 agonist ivuxolimab in advanced cancers. Repertoires were generated with immunoSEQ multiplex PCR, while TCRdb's copy carries only in-frame clones and drops some. The sample shows 70,000 or so clones, around nine tenths of them seen only once. This chain uses TRBV10-2 with TRBJ1-1; D uncertain. The TCR comes from an adult with an advanced solid tumor such as melanoma, head and neck, liver or kidney cancer. The sequencing used CD4+ or CD8+ T cells sorted from blood, collected in a trial of the OX40 agonist ivuxolimab. CDR3 amino acids: CASSESTRNTEAFF. The CDR3, as DNA: TGCGCCAGCAGTGAGTCGACTCGGAACACTGAAGCTTTCTTT.